The text below deals with one T cell receptor (beta chain). The antigen is not known. A single record per CDR3 protein comes from TCRdb applying MiXCR to the reads. The sample holds about 200,000 distinct CDR3 sequences, more than 9% seen once. The entry originates in a study of T cell repertoires in cytomegalovirus infection. The overall study: Signatures in public TCR beta sequences pointed to both CMV infection and matching HLA type. General observations from the study: Using cumulative public TCR beta family frequency, the authors identified those who carried CMV together with the relevant HLA. In two of eight donors, the top clonotype was HLA-C-restricted CMV-specific.

The CDR3 consists of 15 residues. With 5 bases removed from V and 1 base from J, the gap between germline ends came to 11 bases. CDR1 and CDR2 (germline): SGHTA, FQGNSA. Sequenced: PBMCs. V is TRBV7-2 and J is TRBJ1-4, with D maybe TRBD1 (5 bases). The TCR was taken from a human donor in good health (CMV status not recorded). Some clones in this sample may be carry-over from other donors' samples. DNA for the CDR3: TGTGCCAGCAGCCAACTGAGGGGAACTAATGAAAAACTGTTTTTT. As protein: CASSQLRGTNEKLFF.